The T cell receptor beta chain described here comes from a study of T cells in Graves' hyperthyroidism and ophthalmopathy. Notes on the study in general: Median prediction lead before ophthalmopathy onset was roughly 6 months with the model. The majority of expanded thyroid clonotypes above 0.001 also appeared in blood.

This clonotype has more than one count but fewer than ten. Its antigen is not identified. Amplified TCR beta CDR3 regions came from RNA transcripts. HTBI primers drove first-round RT-PCR of the TCR CDR3. One entry per CDR3 protein, called by TCRdb with MiXCR from the multiplex PCR reads. The data hold fewer than 900,000 distinct CDR3 sequences, with less than 20% observed a single time. No progression to ophthalmopathy during 18 months of follow-up defined stable disease. The patients, who ranged from 18 to 65 in age, presented with newly diagnosed hyperthyroidism lasting under 2 months. This CDR3 comprises 20 residues.

The TCR comes from a man between 18 and 35 years old with Graves' hyperthyroidism. The sample taken for sequencing was blood. V is TRBV3-2 and J is TRBJ1-5; the table assigns TRBD1, which was not confirmed against the DNA. TRBV3-2 is flagged as a pseudogene. The CDR3 bases are TGTGCCAGCAGCCCCACAGGGCAGCACCCATTACCCCCTAGCAATCAGCCCCAGCATTTT. It yields the protein CASSPTGQHPLPPSNQPQHF.